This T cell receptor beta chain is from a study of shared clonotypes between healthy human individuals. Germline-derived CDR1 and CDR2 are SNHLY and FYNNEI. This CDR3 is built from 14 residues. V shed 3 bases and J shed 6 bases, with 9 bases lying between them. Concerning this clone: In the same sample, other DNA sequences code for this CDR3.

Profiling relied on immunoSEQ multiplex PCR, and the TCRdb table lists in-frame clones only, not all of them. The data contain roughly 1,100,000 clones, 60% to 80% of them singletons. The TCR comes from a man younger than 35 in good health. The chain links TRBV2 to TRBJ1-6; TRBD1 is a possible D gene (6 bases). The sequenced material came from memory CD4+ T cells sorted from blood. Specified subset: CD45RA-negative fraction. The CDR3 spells CASSEDSPNSPLHF. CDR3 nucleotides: TGTGCCAGCAGTGAGGACAGCCCTAATTCACCCCTCCACTTT.